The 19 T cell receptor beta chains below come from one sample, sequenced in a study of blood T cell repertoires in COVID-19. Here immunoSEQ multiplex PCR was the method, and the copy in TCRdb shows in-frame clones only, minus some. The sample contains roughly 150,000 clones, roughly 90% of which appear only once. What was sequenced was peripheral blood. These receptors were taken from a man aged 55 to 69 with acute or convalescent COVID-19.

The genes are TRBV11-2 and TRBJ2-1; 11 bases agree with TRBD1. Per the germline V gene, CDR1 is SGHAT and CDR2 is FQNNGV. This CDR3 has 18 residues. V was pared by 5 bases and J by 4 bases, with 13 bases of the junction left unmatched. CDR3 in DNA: TGTGCCAGCAGCGTAGGGGTTTTACGGGACAGGGGGTACAATGAGCAGTTCTTC. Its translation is CASSVGVLRDRGYNEQFF.

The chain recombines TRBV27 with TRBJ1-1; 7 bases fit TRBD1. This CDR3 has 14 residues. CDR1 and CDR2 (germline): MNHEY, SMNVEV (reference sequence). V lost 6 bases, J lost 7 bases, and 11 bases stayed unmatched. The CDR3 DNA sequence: TGTGCCAGCAGAAGACAGGGTTCGACGGGTGAAGCTTTCTTT. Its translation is CASRRQGSTGEAFF.

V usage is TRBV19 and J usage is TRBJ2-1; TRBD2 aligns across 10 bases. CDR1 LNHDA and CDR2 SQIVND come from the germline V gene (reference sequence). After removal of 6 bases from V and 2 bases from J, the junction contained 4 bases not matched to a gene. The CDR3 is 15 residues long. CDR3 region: CASRDTSGAYNEQFF. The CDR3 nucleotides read TGTGCCAGTAGGGATACTAGCGGGGCCTACAATGAGCAGTTCTTC.

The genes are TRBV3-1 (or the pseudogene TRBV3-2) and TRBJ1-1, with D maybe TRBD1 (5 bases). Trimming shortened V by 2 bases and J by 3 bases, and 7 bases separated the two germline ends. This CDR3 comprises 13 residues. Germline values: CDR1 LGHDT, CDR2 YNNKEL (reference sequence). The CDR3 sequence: CASSQRGDTEAFF. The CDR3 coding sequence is TGTGCCAGCAGCCAACGGGGGGACACTGAAGCTTTCTTT.

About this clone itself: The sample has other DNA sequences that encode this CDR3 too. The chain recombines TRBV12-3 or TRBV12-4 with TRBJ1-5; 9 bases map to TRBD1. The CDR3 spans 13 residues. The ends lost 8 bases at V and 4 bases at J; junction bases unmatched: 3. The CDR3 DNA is TGTGCCAGCCGACAGGGGGGTAATCAGCCCCAGCATTTT. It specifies CASRQGGNQPQHF.

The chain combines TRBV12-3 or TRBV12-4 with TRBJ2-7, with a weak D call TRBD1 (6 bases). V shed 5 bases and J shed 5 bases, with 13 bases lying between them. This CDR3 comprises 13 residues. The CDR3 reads CASSPGNRDEQYF. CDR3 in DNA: TGTGCCAGCAGTCCAGGAAACAGGGACGAGCAGTACTTC.

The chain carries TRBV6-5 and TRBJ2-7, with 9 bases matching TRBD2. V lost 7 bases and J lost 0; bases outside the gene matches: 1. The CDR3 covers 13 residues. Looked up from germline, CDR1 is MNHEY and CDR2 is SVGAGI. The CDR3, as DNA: TGTGCCAGCACTAGCGGGGACTCCTACGAGCAGTACTTC. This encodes CASTSGDSYEQYF.

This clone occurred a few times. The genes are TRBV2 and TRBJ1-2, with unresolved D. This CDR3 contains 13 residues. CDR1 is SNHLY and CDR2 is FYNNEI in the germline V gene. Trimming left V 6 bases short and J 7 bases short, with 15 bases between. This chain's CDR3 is CASSLNGPSGYTF. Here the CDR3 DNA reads TGTGCCAGCAGCCTCAATGGGCCCTCTGGCTACACCTTC.

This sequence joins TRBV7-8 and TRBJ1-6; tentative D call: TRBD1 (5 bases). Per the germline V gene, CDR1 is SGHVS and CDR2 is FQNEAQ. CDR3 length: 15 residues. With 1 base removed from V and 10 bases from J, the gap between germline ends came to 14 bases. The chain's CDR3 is CASSLVQGGGSPLHF. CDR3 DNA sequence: TGTGCCAGCAGCTTAGTCCAGGGCGGTGGGTCACCCCTCCACTTT.

The CDR3 DNA sequence: TGCGCCAGCATTATGGAAGGGGGTAAAGGAAACACTGAAGCTTTCTTT. Protein: CASIMEGGKGNTEAFF. The V and J genes are TRBV10-2 and TRBJ1-1; possible D gene TRBD1, 6 bases. V was cut by 7 bases and J by 2 bases, with 20 bases left in between. Germline V gene data show CDR1 as WSHSY and CDR2 as SAAADI. This CDR3 is built from 16 residues.

The CDR3 is CASGSYPARTSGDYEQYF. The CDR3 bases are TGTGCTAGTGGTTCCTACCCCGCCCGGACTAGCGGGGACTACGAGCAGTACTTC. The V gene is TRBV12-5, the J gene TRBJ2-7, with 12 bases fitting TRBD2. The CDR3 sequence is 18 residues long. The J segment lost 3 bases and the V segment lost 4 bases, leaving 13 bases of the junction unmatched. CDR1 and CDR2 (germline): LGHNT, FRNRAP.

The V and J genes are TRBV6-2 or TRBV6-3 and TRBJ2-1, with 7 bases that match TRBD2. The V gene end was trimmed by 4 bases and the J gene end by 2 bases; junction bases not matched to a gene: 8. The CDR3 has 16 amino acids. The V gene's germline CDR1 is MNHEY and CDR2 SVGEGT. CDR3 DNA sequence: TGTGCCAGCAGTTCCCCACTCGCGGGGGCCTACAATGAGCAGTTCTTC. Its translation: CASSSPLAGAYNEQFF.

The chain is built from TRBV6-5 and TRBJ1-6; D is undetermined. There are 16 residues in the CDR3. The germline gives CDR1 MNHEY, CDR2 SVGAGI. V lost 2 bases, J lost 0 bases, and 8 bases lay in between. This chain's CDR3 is CASSYNGGSYNSPLHF. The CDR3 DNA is TGTGCCAGCAGTTACAACGGAGGCTCCTATAATTCACCCCTCCACTTT.

CDR3 sequence reads: CASTWTGAMGGYTF. CDR3 coding DNA: TGTGCCAGCACATGGACAGGGGCCATGGGTGGCTACACCTTC. The V call is TRBV6-5, the J call TRBJ1-2, with 9 positions matching TRBD1. V gave up 7 bases and J gave up 7 bases; unmatched junction bases: 10. The CDR3 has 14 residues. CDR1 is MNHEY and CDR2 is SVGAGI in the germline V gene.

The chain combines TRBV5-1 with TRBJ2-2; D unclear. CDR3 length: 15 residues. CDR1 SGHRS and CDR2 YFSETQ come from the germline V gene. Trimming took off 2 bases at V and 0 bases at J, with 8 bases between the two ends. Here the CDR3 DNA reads TGCGCCAGCAGCTTATCCAGGCCGAACACCGGGGAGCTGTTTTTT. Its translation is CASSLSRPNTGELFF.

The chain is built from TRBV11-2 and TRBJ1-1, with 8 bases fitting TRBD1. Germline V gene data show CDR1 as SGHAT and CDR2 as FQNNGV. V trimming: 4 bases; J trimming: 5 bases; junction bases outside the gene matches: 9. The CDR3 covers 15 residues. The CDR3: CASSSPGGRGTEAFF. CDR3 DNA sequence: TGTGCCAGCAGCTCTCCAGGGGGCCGGGGGACTGAAGCTTTCTTT.

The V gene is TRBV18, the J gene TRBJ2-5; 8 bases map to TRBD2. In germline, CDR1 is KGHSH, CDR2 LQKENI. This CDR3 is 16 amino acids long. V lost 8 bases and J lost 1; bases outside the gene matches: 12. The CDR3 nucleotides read TGTGCCAGCAACCCCCTCGCCGGGACTAGCCAAGAGACCCAGTACTTC. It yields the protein CASNPLAGTSQETQYF.

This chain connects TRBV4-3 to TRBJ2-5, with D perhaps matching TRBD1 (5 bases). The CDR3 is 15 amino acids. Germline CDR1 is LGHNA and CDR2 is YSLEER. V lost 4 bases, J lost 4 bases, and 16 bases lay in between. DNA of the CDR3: TGCGCCAGCAGCCTCTCAGTAGGGGTGGGAGAGACCCAGTACTTC. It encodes CASSLSVGVGETQYF.

CDR3 residues: CASSDLTGNNSPLHF. Here the CDR3 DNA reads TGTGCCAGCAGTGATTTGACGGGGAATAATTCACCCCTCCACTTT. This chain uses TRBV2 with TRBJ1-6; D remains ambiguous. Germline V gives CDR1 SNHLY, CDR2 FYNNEI. This CDR3 comprises 15 residues. Trimming took off 3 bases at V and 5 bases at J, with 11 bases between the two ends.